These 10 T cell receptor beta chains came from one sample sequenced in a study of blood T cell repertoires in COVID-19. Produced via immunoSEQ multiplex PCR; TCRdb's table is partial and in-frame only. Counted here are some 180,000 clones, 70% to 85% occurring once; the ten biggest clones make up around 20%. The source material was PBMCs or T cells enriched from blood (not recorded which). These receptors were taken from a woman aged 70-85 years in a cohort exposed to, infected with or recovered from COVID-19 (not recorded which).

The rearrangement uses TRBV15 and TRBJ2-1, with 10 bases fitting TRBD2. The CDR3 has 15 residues. V lost 0 bases to trimming and J lost 6 bases; unmatched junction nucleotides: 2. Germline V gives CDR1 LNHNV, CDR2 YYDKDF (reference sequence). CDR3 nucleotides: TGTGCCACCAGCAGAGATCAGCGGGGGGGCAATGAGCAGTTCTTC. It is translated as CATSRDQRGGNEQFF.

This clone has only a few counts. The same CDR3 can be traced to other DNA sequences in this sample. The chain is built from TRBV27 and TRBJ2-1, with TRBD2 identical over 14 bases. The CDR3 contains 15 residues. J lost 8 bases, V lost 6 bases, and 6 bases had no gene match. In germline, CDR1 is MNHEY, CDR2 SMNVEV (reference sequence). For the CDR3, the DNA is TGTGCCAGCAGATCCGGGACTAGCGGGAGAGATGAGCAGTTCTTC. Its protein product is CASRSGTSGRDEQFF.

The chain is built from TRBV5-6 and TRBJ2-1; 10 bases agree with TRBD2. The CDR3 spans 15 residues. The J segment lost 2 bases and the V segment lost 2 bases, leaving 1 base of the junction unmatched. Germline CDR1 is SGHDT and CDR2 is YYEEEE. CDR3 protein: CASSLSGRAYNEQFF. CDR3 bases: TGTGCCAGCAGCTTAAGCGGGAGGGCCTACAATGAGCAGTTCTTC.

The V call is TRBV28, the J call TRBJ1-2; the match to TRBD1 covers 9 bases. The CDR3 contains 14 residues. The germline V gene has CDR1 MDHEN and CDR2 SYDVKM. Germline trimming cut 5 bases from V and 3 bases from J; bases unmatched to any gene: 4. In nucleotides, the CDR3 is TGTGCCAGCAGTGGGGGACAGGGCGACTATGGCTACACCTTC. Protein: CASSGGQGDYGYTF.

This chain's CDR3 is CASSLASRRDTQYF. The DNA for the CDR3 is TGTGCCAGCAGCTTGGCCTCAAGGAGAGATACGCAGTATTTT. This rearrangement joins TRBV5-4 to TRBJ2-3, with no clear D. Germline CDR1 and CDR2: SGHNT and YYREEE (reference sequence). This CDR3 has 14 residues. V was shortened by 0 bases and J by 5 bases, with 10 bases between the two germline ends.

The rearrangement joins TRBV2 to TRBJ2-1; 7 nucleotides agree with TRBD2. J gave up 6 bases and V 7 bases, and 9 bases lay outside the gene matches. This CDR3 is 14 amino acids long. Germline V gene lookup returns CDR1 SNHLY and CDR2 FYNNEI. The CDR3: CASMMLGGFNEQFF. The CDR3 coding sequence is TGTGCCAGCATGATGCTGGGGGGGTTCAATGAGCAGTTCTTC.

The V call is TRBV5-1, the J call TRBJ1-2, with a tentative D call TRBD1 (5 bases). This CDR3 is 14 amino acids long. Per germline, CDR1 SGHRS and CDR2 YFSETQ. Trimming took 3 bases from V and 7 from J, leaving 16 bases between them. The CDR3, as DNA: TGCGCCAGCAGCTCTCCCGGGACTAGGACTGGCTACACCTTC. Translated, it gives CASSSPGTRTGYTF. The entire variable domain, with the rest obtained from reference TRBV5-1 and TRBJ1-2, is as follows: KAGVTQTPRYLIKTRGQQVTLSCSPISGHRSVSWYQQTPGQGLQFLFEYFSETQRNKGNFPGRFSGRQFSNSRSEMNVSTLELGDSALYLCASSSPGTRTGYTFGSGTRLTVV.

The genes are TRBV12-5 and TRBJ2-3, with D possibly TRBD1 on 5 matching bases. The CDR3 has 17 residues. The V gene lost 1 base and the J gene lost 2 bases, with 16 bases spanning the gap. CDR1 is LGHNT, CDR2 FRNRAP, per germline. CDR3 region: CASGLARARRITDTQYF. CDR3 bases: TGTGCTAGTGGTTTGGCCAGGGCCCGAAGGATCACAGATACGCAGTATTTT.

This clone was recorded once. The chain combines TRBV7-2 with TRBJ2-1; the D gene is possibly TRBD1 (5 bases). The germline V and J ends were trimmed by 5 bases and 9 bases, with 20 bases remaining between them. CDR3 length: 15 residues. Looked up from germline, CDR1 is SGHTA and CDR2 is FQGNSA. The DNA for the CDR3 is TGTGCCAGCAGCCCCGCAGGGTCCTTGATTGGTGAGCAGTTCTTC. It encodes CASSPAGSLIGEQFF.

The chain joins TRBV7-9 to TRBJ2-3, with 10 bases matching TRBD2. The CDR3 totals 16 residues. CDR1 is SEHNR and CDR2 is FQNEAQ in the germline V gene (reference sequence). J lost 4 bases, V lost 5 bases, and 9 bases had no gene match. The CDR3: CASSPPTSGSADTQYF. The DNA of the CDR3 is TGTGCCAGCAGCCCCCCGACTAGCGGGTCCGCAGATACGCAGTATTTT.